The next 16 T cell receptor beta chains were all read from a single sample in a study of blood T cell repertoires in COVID-19. Here immunoSEQ multiplex PCR was the method, and the copy in TCRdb shows in-frame clones only, minus some. Seen here are 130,000 or so clones, approximately 85% observed once, and the top ten hold about 4.3%. The material sequenced was peripheral blood. All receptors come from a human donor in a cohort sampled during active COVID-19.

CDR3: CASIPARAGNTEAFF. The CDR3 nucleotides are TGTGCCAGTATTCCGGCGAGGGCAGGGAACACTGAAGCTTTCTTT. This sequence joins TRBV19 and TRBJ1-1; D not certain. This CDR3 has 15 residues. CDR1 and CDR2 from the germline V gene are LNHDA and SQIVND (reference sequence). Trimming shortened V by 7 bases and J by 1 base, and 16 bases separated the two germline ends.

The rearrangement links TRBV6-2 or TRBV6-3 to TRBJ2-7; 7 bases are shared with TRBD1. This CDR3 region has 13 residues. Trimming cost V 4 bases and J 7 bases; bases outside gene matches: 7. Germline V gene lookup returns CDR1 MNHEY and CDR2 SVGEGT. DNA of the CDR3: TGTGCCAGCAGTTCACCACAGGGGTGGGAGCAGTACGTC. Translating gives CASSSPQGWEQYV.

For this clone: At the DNA level, this CDR3 is encoded by other sequences in the same sample as well. The chain employs TRBV7-2 and TRBJ1-3; D is perhaps TRBD1 (5 bases). The CDR3 contains 18 residues. The germline V and J ends were trimmed by 3 bases and 0 bases, with 18 bases remaining between them. Germline CDR1 reads SGHTA; CDR2 reads FQGNSA. The CDR3 sequence: CASSFTLWGAHSGNTIYF. The CDR3, as DNA: TGTGCCAGCAGCTTCACCCTATGGGGCGCTCACTCTGGAAACACCATATATTTT.

The J gene is TRBJ1-2, the V gene TRBV7-3; D possibly corresponds to TRBD1 (5 bases). Germline V CDR1 and CDR2: SGHTA, FQGTGA. The CDR3 contains 14 residues. The ends were cut back, 4 bases at V and 2 bases at J, with 11 bases in the middle. CDR3 region: CASSYDSSNYGYTF. CDR3 in DNA: TGTGCCAGCAGCTACGACAGTTCAAACTATGGCTACACCTTC.

The rearrangement joins TRBV19 to TRBJ1-1, with 7 bases identical to TRBD1. The CDR3 sequence is 13 residues long. Germline V gene data show CDR1 as LNHDA and CDR2 as SQIVND (reference sequence). V lost 3 bases, J lost 3 bases, and 1 base stayed unmatched. CDR3 DNA sequence: TGTGCCAGTAGTATCGACAGGGACACTGAAGCTTTCTTT. Its translation is CASSIDRDTEAFF. The whole variable domain, remainder taken from reference TRBV19 and TRBJ1-1, is DGGITQSPKYLFRKEGQNVTLSCEQNLNHDAMYWYRQDPGQGLRLIYYSQIVNDFQKGDIAEGYSVSREKKESFPLTVTSAQKNPTAFYLCASSIDRDTEAFFGQGTRLTVV.

The rearrangement uses TRBV27 and TRBJ2-3, with 8 bases fitting TRBD2. The CDR3 has 15 amino acids. J gave up 3 bases and V 8 bases, and 10 bases lay outside the gene matches. Germline lookup yields CDR1 MNHEY and CDR2 SMNVEV (reference sequence). CDR3 in DNA: TGTGCCAGCTCCCCACGGGAGGGTACGACAGATACGCAGTATTTT. This sequence encodes CASSPREGTTDTQYF.

The CDR3 loop reads CSVGSYEQFF. CDR3 nucleotides: TGCAGCGTTGGGAGCTATGAGCAGTTCTTC. The chain joins TRBV29-1 to TRBJ2-1; D is unclear. From germline, CDR1 is SQVTM and CDR2 ANQGSEA. V shed 4 bases and J shed 8 bases, with 6 bases lying between them. The CDR3 is 10 amino acids.

The chain employs TRBV12-3 or TRBV12-4 and TRBJ1-2, with D tentatively TRBD1 (5 bases). V was clipped by 1 base and J by 2 bases, with 5 bases between them. The CDR3 has 13 residues. CDR3 in amino acids: CASSLGTNYGYTF. The CDR3 nucleotides are TGTGCCAGCAGTTTAGGGACAAACTATGGCTACACCTTC.

The chain couples TRBV5-4 to TRBJ1-2, with a possible D match to TRBD1 (6 bases). There are 15 residues in the CDR3. V lost 1 base to trimming and J lost 4 bases, with 14 bases between them. In germline, CDR1 is SGHNT, CDR2 YYREEE (reference sequence). CDR3 sequence reads: CASSLQTGNTYGYTF. As DNA, the CDR3 is TGTGCCAGCAGCTTGCAGACAGGCAACACCTATGGCTACACCTTC. Full variable domain (missing parts from reference TRBV5-4 and TRBJ1-2): ETGVTQSPTHLIKTRGQQVTLRCSSQSGHNTVSWYQQALGQGPQFIFQYYREEENGRGNFPPRFSGLQFPNYSSELNVNALELDDSALYLCASSLQTGNTYGYTFGSGTRLTVV.

V and J are TRBV29-1 and TRBJ2-1, with D possibly being TRBD2 (5 bases). The CDR3 is 10 residues long. Trimming stripped 2 bases from V and 14 bases from J, with 10 bases between. Germline V gene sequence: CDR1 SQVTM, CDR2 ANQGSEA. The CDR3 sequence is CSVERGRKFF. In DNA form, the CDR3 reads TGCAGCGTTGAACGGGGAAGGAAGTTCTTC.

This chain uses TRBV11-2 with TRBJ2-3; possible D gene TRBD2, 5 bases. This CDR3 is built from 12 residues. The ends were cut back, 5 bases at V and 5 bases at J, with 8 bases in the middle. Germline values: CDR1 SGHAT, CDR2 FQNNGV. The CDR3 sequence: CASSPSGDTQYF. In DNA form, the CDR3 reads TGTGCCAGCAGCCCCAGCGGAGATACGCAGTATTTT. Combining the CDR3 with reference TRBV11-2 and TRBJ2-3 gives the whole variable domain EAGVAQSPRYKIIEKRQSVAFWCNPISGHATLYWYQQILGQGPKLLIQFQNNGVVDDSQLPKDRFSAERLKGVDSTLKIQPAKLEDSAVYLCASSPSGDTQYFGPGTRLTVL.

This clone was seen a handful of times. V gene TRBV5-4 combines with J gene TRBJ2-3; D is undetermined. The CDR3 has 13 residues. CDR1 SGHNT and CDR2 YYREEE come from the germline V gene (reference sequence). The V gene lost 4 bases and the J gene lost 2 bases, with 8 bases spanning the gap. As DNA, the CDR3 is TGTGCCAGCAGCATCGAGCCCACAGATACGCAGTATTTT. It yields the protein CASSIEPTDTQYF.

This chain joins TRBV6-1 and TRBJ1-6, with D possibly TRBD1 on 5 matching bases. CDR1 and CDR2 from the germline V gene are MNHNS and SASEGT. The CDR3 is 14 amino acids. V dropped 2 bases and J dropped 10 bases, with 12 bases sitting between them. CDR3 nucleotide sequence: TGTGCCAGCAGTGAATTGGAGGGGAAGTCACCCCTCCACTTT. It encodes CASSELEGKSPLHF.

A single count supports this clone. The chain carries TRBV5-1 and TRBJ1-6, with a possible D match to TRBD1 (5 bases). The CDR3 runs to 15 residues. V lost 0 bases and J lost 7, with 11 bases in between. The germline gives CDR1 SGHRS, CDR2 YFSETQ. CDR3 sequence: CASSLDGGRNSPLHF. The CDR3 DNA reads TGCGCCAGCAGCTTGGACGGGGGAAGGAATTCACCCCTCCACTTT.

J is TRBJ2-3 and V is TRBV9, with 11 bases that match TRBD2. From germline, CDR1 is SGDLS and CDR2 YYNGEE. With 4 bases clipped from V and 2 bases from J, the junction kept 9 bases outside the gene matches. This CDR3 has 17 amino acids. The CDR3: CASSSSGGLAVTDTQYF. DNA of the CDR3: TGTGCCAGCAGCTCAAGCGGGGGACTAGCGGTCACAGATACGCAGTATTTT.

This clone was recorded a few times. The chain couples TRBV7-9 to TRBJ1-5, with D maybe TRBD1 (6 bases). The length of the CDR3 is 17 residues. The V end lost 7 bases, the J end lost 2 bases, and 21 bases lay between the germline ends. From germline, CDR1 is SEHNR and CDR2 FQNEAQ (reference sequence). The CDR3 DNA reads as TGTGCCAGCACCCCGAATCGGGGGGCACGGGGCAATCAGCCCCAGCATTTT. Its translation is CASTPNRGARGNQPQHF.